Listed here is a single TCR beta chain. This sample stems from a study of blood T cell repertoires in COVID-19. Study details: Sites in the United States, Italy and Spain provided acute and convalescent COVID-19 samples.

As processed by the authors: Amplified reference gene primers provided the basis for estimating nucleated cell counts. The assay was immunoSEQ multiplex PCR, and TCRdb's table has in-frame clones only and misses some. That table furnishes V, J and clone size, whereas the DNA furnished D and trimming. The repertoire includes under 200,000 clones, about 88% of them detected once, and more than 25% sits in the top ten. Germline CDR1 is SEHNR and CDR2 is FQNEAQ (reference sequence). The CDR3 runs 15 residues. Between the trimmed V and J ends, which lost 3 bases and 2 bases, there was a span of 13 bases. This receptor was taken from a man aged 60-69 years with acute or convalescent COVID-19. The sample consisted of peripheral blood. The V call is TRBV7-9, the J call TRBJ1-1; D may be TRBD1 (5 bases). The CDR3 sequence is CASSFFRDRNTEAFF. The CDR3, as DNA: TGTGCCAGCAGCTTTTTTAGAGACAGAAACACTGAAGCTTTCTTT.